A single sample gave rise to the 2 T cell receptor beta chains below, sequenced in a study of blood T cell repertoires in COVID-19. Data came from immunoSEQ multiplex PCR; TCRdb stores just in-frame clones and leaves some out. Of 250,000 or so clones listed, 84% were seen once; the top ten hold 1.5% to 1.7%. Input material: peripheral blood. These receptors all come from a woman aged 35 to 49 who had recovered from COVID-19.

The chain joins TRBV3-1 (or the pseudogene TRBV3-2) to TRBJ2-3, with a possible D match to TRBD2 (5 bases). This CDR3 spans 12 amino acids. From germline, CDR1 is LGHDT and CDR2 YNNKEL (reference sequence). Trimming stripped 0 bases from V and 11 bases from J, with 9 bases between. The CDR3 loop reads CASSQDKGRQYF. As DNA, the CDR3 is TGTGCCAGCAGCCAAGATAAAGGGAGGCAGTATTTT.

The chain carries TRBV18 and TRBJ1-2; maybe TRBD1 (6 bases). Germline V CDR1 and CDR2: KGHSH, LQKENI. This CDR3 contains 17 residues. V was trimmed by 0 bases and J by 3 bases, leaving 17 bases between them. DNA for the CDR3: TGTGCCAGCTCACCACCGGTGGGGACAAGACAACACTATGGCTACACCTTC. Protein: CASSPPVGTRQHYGYTF.